This TCR beta chain was sequenced in a study of T-cell memory formation after mild COVID-19. Looking at the study overall: TCR clusters mostly belonged to single donors.

With constant-segment primers, 5'RACE yielded cDNA libraries of TCR alpha and TCR beta that carried sample barcodes and UMIs. TCRdb independently ran MiXCR on the 5' RACE reads; one entry per CDR3 protein. The sample lists about 140,000 distinct CDR3 sequences; around 15% were seen once. CDR3 length equals 14 residues. Trimming took 2 bases from V and 4 from J, leaving 11 bases between them. Germline V gene sequence: CDR1 MNHEY, CDR2 SMNVEV (reference sequence). The source is an adult woman who had mild COVID-19 (a few samples of this study predate the infection). Cell type and time point are not known. The sequenced sample consisted of PBMCs or a T cell subset sorted from them (not recorded which). This sequence joins TRBV27 and TRBJ1-1; D possibly corresponds to TRBD1 (5 bases). The CDR3 here is CASSLMQGGTEAFF. DNA of the CDR3: TGTGCCAGCAGTTTAATGCAGGGCGGCACTGAAGCTTTCTTT.